This T cell receptor (beta chain) was captured in a study of cytomegalovirus exposure and HLA in healthy donors listed by TCRdb under 2017. For context, the study as a whole: In an earlier analysis of about 560 of the donors, approximately 260 Gb of sequence data and approximately 100 million unique TCR beta sequences from about 179 million T cells were reported. To predict cytomegalovirus infection status, the study brought together high-throughput TCR immunosequencing, statistical association of individual TCRs with disease status, and machine learning. Rather than drawing on any new phenotypic data, the later analysis identified candidate immune exposures from TCR beta sequences and the way those sequences occurred across donors. Along with the roughly 670-subject first cohort, a separate validation cohort of 120 different subjects was used. A later analysis re-analyzed previously published TCR beta repertoires from hundreds of donors and added high-resolution HLA genotyping to study TCR occurrence patterns. Four or five DR-DQ haplotypes were handled as single units for association and clustering because linkage in the cohort was strong. All discovery cohort repertoires had been generated using a single sequencing platform. The number of donors typed differed by locus, with roughly 620-630 for A, B, C, DRB1 and DQB1, around 560 for DQA1, nearly 610 for DPA1, and roughly 450 for DPB1. Roughly 290 gigabases of sequencing data and around 85 million unique TCR sequences made up an early release that covered over 550 HLA-typed donors. Among roughly 400 genotyped donors of the cohort, an average of approximately 240,000 unique TCR beta nucleotide sequences was sequenced per donor, of which about 18% were non-productive. HLA typing covered class I and class II loci at four-digit resolution. The study used immunosequencing to profile the T cell repertoires of approximately 690 subjects and linked those repertoires to cytomegalovirus serostatus. In an earlier analysis of 500 to 650 of the donors, high-throughput TCR beta sequencing was used to judge whether each TCR beta V gene segment behaved as functional or pseudogenic. Alongside the repertoire data, information on donor age, sex, ethnicity and CMV serostatus was compiled. A later genetic analysis used genome-wide SNP genotypes for about three fifths of the roughly 700 donors, treating that subset as a discovery cohort. The study aimed to test whether cataloging public T cell receptors could reveal signatures of past pathogen exposure. Among the roughly 410 genotyped donors, about 83% belonged to the genetic ancestry cluster associated with self-reported Caucasian donors. The research as a whole found: In an earlier analysis of some 500 of the donors, most TCR beta V segments appeared in productive rearrangements about 90% or about 30% of the time, broadly matching IMGT annotations. In this cohort, only TCR beta chains were sequenced, and detectable features were limited by the absence of alpha or paired-chain data. According to a later genetic analysis, donors in an Asian-associated ancestry cluster had fewer N-insertions in productive TCRs than the approximately 670-donor mean. Linkage disequilibrium might explain the correlated functional status among segregating V segments, but an unknown experimental factor could not be ruled out. CMV serostatus was the only immune exposure information available for the cohort. Assigning TCR associations to individual alleles was difficult when HLA alleles, especially DR and DQ, strongly co-occurred. In vitro tests confirmed that three of the cytomegalovirus-associated TCR beta chains recognize cytomegalovirus antigens. Because HLA typing was unavailable for some donors at each locus, only the typed subset was used in association tests. In a later analysis, HLA-associated TCR beta chains were found to be more clonally expanded and to have lower generation probabilities than equally common non-associated chains. At a false discovery rate of 0.05, a later analysis linked under 20,000 TCR beta sequences to specific HLA alleles. The authors suggested that the approach could potentially be extended to other disease states and immunological phenotypes. A further reported finding was that TCR beta sequences accurately predicted the HLA-A and HLA-B alleles for most subjects in the first cohort. Some IMGT-functional V segments, including TRBV6-2 and TRBV6-3, could not be distinguished by the 87-base-pair reads and were therefore excluded. According to a later analysis, TCR association rates differed among HLA loci, with DRB1 alleles showing the most associated TCRs and HLA-C alleles showing the fewest. A total of fewer than 200 TCR beta chains were listed by the study as associated with cytomegalovirus. The presence/absence analyses assumed that sequencing depth was roughly uniform across donors, and that assumption may not be true. A later genetic analysis associated a missense DCLRE1C variant with V-gene and J-gene trimming of TCR beta chains, and an independent cohort replicated the association. The classifier was reported to diagnose cytomegalovirus status with high specificity and sensitivity in both the original cohort and the validation cohort. Most TCR sequences were observed very rarely across donors, whereas some public TCRs were present in many individuals. A group of highly shared sequence variants was considered likely to be a technical artifact of the sequencing pipeline. A later analysis reported that several top co-occurrence clusters appeared linked to parvovirus B19, influenza, CMV and Epstein-Barr virus. A later analysis found that most CMV-associated TCR beta chains appeared HLA-restricted, with HLA associations seemingly driven largely by CMV exposure. The earlier analysis of approximately 590 of the donors excluded 15 to 20 rarely observed V segments, including chromosome 9 orphons, because counts were too low.

Libraries came from the immunoSEQ multiplex PCR assay. For the multiplex PCR, a mixture combining 60 forward primers for TCR Vbeta segments and 13 reverse primers for TCR Jbeta segments was used. A multiplex PCR assay on genomic DNA amplified the CDR3 region of rearranged TCR beta genes. Amplified TCR beta libraries were sequenced as 87-base-pair reads on the Illumina HiSeq System. Per the original workflow: Across the 700 or so repertoires, a later analysis counted 78 million or so unique TCR beta chains, roughly 11 million of which were shared by at least two donors. Raw reads were error-corrected and collapsed into unique sequences by a nearest-neighbor algorithm in which closely related sequences were merged to remove PCR and sequencing errors. V, D and J gene segments were assigned by aligning CDR3 sequences to IMGT reference sequences. Each retained sequence needed at least a six-nucleotide match to both a V gene segment and a J gene segment. A rearrangement counted as productive if the CDR3 had no stop codons and remained in frame with V and J, and every other rearrangement counted as non-productive. CDR3 was defined by IMGT convention, running from the second conserved V-encoded cysteine to the conserved J-encoded phenylalanine. The earlier analysis of about 590 of the donors excluded sequences that lacked an unambiguous match to a single V gene segment. In an earlier analysis of 587 of the donors, a V segment was called functional when productive rearrangements were above 56.7%, and segregating when the standard deviation between donors exceeded 5%. To diagnose cytomegalovirus status from the catalog of TCR beta chain sequences, a statistical classification framework was built. A later analysis assigned V and J genes by comparing TCR nucleotide sequences with IMGT/GENE-DB human TR gene sequences. A later analysis assigned CDR3 sequences and most-parsimonious VDJ recombination scenarios with the TCRdist pipeline. In a later analysis, every TCR beta chain was defined by the combination of its CDR3 amino acid sequence and its V-gene family, and reads without a unique V-gene family were dropped. To address suspected cross-contamination and a sequencing artifact, a later analysis removed a few hundred highly shared, low-generation-probability nucleotide sequences. In a later analysis, a clonal expansion index for each public chain was calculated from normalized within-repertoire ranks of inferred template counts. In a later analysis, generation probabilities were computed using a VDJ recombination model fitted to out-of-frame rearrangements, and the results were checked against IGoR. In a later analysis, TCR-TCR, TCR-HLA and TCR-CMV co-occurrence was scored with hypergeometric tests, and a repertoire-size bias correction was applied to TCR pairs. A later analysis estimated false discovery rates by permuting HLA or CMV assignments 20 times. In a later analysis, co-occurring TCRs were grouped using DBSCAN, and TCRdist sequence similarity was added for clustering within HLA-allele-positive subsets. Repertoires with fewer than 30,000 or more than 120,000 public chains were left out of co-occurrence clustering, as were four to six repertoires with anomalous nucleotide sharing. Held by TCRdb, this immuneACCESS table contains in-frame sequences only and omits some clones. Under half of the omission traces to an unresolved V gene where checked; the cause of the rest is unknown. V, J and clone size reflect that table, while D and trimming were determined from the DNA. The sample's own table lists over 65,000 clones. Of the sample, 1.1% is held by the ten largest clones.

With respect to this clone: Its antigen specificity is not known.

V has 0 bases trimmed and J has 2 bases trimmed; junction bases matching no gene number 6. The CDR3 measures 17 amino acids from cysteine to phenylalanine. Of all the DNA, just the CDR3 is kept, 51 bases in frame from base 1. CDR1 SGHRS and CDR2 YFSETQ are derived from the germline V gene. The cohort was made up of hundreds of healthy bone marrow donors. Cohort members were all nominally healthy when sampled, although unrecorded immune exposures were likely present. The donor was CMV seronegative and belonged to the group of roughly 330 seronegative cohort members. A peripheral blood sample was provided by each donor, and peripheral blood mononuclear cells were used for TCR beta sequencing. Genomic DNA was extracted from the blood cell samples with the Qiagen DNeasy Blood Extraction Kit.

The origin of this receptor is a woman aged 25 to 39 in good health and CMV-seronegative. What was sequenced was PBMCs. The receptor chain draws on TRBV5-1 and TRBJ1-3, with 9 junctional bases fitting TRBD1. The CDR3 corresponds to CASSLAGTGRTGNTIYF. The nucleotides read TGCGCCAGCAGCTTGGCCGGGACAGGGAGAACTGGAAACACCATATATTTT.